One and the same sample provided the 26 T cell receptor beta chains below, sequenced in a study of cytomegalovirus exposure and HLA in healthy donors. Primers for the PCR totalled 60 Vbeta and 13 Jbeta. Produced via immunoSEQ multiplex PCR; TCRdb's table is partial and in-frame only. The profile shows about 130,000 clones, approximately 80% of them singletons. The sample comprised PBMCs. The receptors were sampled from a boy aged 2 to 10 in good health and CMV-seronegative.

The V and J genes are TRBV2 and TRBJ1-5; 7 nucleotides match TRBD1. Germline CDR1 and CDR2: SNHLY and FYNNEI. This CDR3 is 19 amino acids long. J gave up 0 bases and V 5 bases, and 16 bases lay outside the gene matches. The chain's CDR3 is CASSPYSGTVIYSNQPQHF. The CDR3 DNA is TGTGCCAGCAGTCCTTACTCCGGGACAGTGATTTATAGCAATCAGCCCCAGCATTTT.

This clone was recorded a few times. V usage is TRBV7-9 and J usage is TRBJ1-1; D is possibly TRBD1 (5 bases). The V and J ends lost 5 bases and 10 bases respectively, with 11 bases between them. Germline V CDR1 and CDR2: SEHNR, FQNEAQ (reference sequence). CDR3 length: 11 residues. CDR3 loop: CASSPGGGAFF. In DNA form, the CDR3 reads TGTGCCAGCAGCCCGGGGGGGGGAGCTTTCTTT. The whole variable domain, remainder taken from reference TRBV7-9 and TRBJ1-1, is DTGVSQNPRHKITKRGQNVTFRCDPISEHNRLYWYRQTLGQGPEFLTYFQNEAQLEKSRLLSDRFSAERPKGSFSTLEIQRTEQGDSAMYLCASSPGGGAFFGQGTRLTVV.

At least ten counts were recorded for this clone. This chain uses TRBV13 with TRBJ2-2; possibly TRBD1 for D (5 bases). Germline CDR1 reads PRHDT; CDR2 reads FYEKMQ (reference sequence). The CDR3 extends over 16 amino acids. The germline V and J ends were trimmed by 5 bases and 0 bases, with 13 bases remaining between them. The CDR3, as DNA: TGTGCCAGCAGCCCCAGACAGCTCGCGAACACCGGGGAGCTGTTTTTT. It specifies CASSPRQLANTGELFF.

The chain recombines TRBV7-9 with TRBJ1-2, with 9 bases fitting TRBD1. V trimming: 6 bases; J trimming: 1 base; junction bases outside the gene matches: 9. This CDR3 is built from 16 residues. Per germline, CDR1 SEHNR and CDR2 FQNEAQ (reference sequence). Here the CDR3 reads CASSQETGGNNYGYTF. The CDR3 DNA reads TGTGCCAGCAGTCAGGAGACAGGGGGAAATAACTATGGCTACACCTTC.

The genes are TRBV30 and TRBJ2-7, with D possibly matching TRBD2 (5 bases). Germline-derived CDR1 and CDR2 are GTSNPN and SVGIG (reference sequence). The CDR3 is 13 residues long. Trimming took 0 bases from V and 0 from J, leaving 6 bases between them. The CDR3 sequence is CAWSVGSSYEQYV. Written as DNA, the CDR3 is TGTGCCTGGAGTGTTGGGAGCTCCTACGAGCAGTACGTC.

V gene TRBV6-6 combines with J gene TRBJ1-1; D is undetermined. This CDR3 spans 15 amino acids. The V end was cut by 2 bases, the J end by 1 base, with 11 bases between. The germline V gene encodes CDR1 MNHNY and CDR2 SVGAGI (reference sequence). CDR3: CASSYEALGNTEAFF. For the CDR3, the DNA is TGTGCCAGCAGTTACGAGGCCCTCGGGAACACTGAAGCTTTCTTT.

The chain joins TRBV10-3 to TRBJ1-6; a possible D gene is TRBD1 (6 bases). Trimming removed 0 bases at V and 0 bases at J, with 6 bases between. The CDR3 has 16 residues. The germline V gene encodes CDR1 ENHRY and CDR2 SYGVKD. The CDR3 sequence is CAISESDSSYNSPLHF. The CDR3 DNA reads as TGTGCCATCAGTGAGTCGGACAGCTCCTATAATTCACCCCTCCACTTT.

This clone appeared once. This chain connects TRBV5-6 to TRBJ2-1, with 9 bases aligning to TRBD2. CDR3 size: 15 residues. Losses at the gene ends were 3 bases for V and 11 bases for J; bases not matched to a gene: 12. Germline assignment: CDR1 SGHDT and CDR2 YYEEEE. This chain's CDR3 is CASSSLAGDRGKQFF. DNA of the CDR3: TGTGCCAGCAGCTCTTTAGCGGGAGATAGAGGAAAGCAGTTCTTC.

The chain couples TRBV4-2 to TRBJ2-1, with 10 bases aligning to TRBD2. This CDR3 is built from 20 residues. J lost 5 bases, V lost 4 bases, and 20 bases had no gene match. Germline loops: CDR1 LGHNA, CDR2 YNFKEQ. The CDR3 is CASSRRQGGLAGEGDNEQFF. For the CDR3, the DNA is TGTGCCAGCAGCCGCAGACAGGGAGGTCTAGCGGGAGAAGGGGACAATGAGCAGTTCTTC.

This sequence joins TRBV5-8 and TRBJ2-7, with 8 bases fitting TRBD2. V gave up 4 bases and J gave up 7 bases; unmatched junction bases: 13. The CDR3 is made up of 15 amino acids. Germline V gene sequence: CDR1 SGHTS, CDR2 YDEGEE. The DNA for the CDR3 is TGTGCCAGCAGCCTGGGGGGCGGGAGGAGACTAGAGCAGTACGTC. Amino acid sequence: CASSLGGGRRLEQYV.

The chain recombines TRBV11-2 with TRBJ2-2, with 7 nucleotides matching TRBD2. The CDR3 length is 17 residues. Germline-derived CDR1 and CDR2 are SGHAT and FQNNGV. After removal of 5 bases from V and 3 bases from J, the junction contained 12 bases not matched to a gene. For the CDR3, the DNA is TGTGCCAGCAGCCTCGCCCCCGGGACTACCTACACCGGGGAGCTGTTTTTT. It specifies CASSLAPGTTYTGELFF. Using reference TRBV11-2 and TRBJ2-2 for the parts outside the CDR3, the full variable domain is EAGVAQSPRYKIIEKRQSVAFWCNPISGHATLYWYQQILGQGPKLLIQFQNNGVVDDSQLPKDRFSAERLKGVDSTLKIQPAKLEDSAVYLCASSLAPGTTYTGELFFGEGSRLTVL.

CDR3: CASSSFSKGALYGYTF. As DNA, the CDR3 is TGTGCCAGCAGCTCCTTCTCGAAAGGGGCCCTCTATGGCTACACCTTC. The chain is built from TRBV14 and TRBJ1-2, with a weak D call TRBD1 (5 bases). Trimming removed 5 bases at V and 4 bases at J, with 20 bases between. The CDR3 length is 16 residues. Germline V lookup: CDR1 SGHDN, CDR2 FVKESK.

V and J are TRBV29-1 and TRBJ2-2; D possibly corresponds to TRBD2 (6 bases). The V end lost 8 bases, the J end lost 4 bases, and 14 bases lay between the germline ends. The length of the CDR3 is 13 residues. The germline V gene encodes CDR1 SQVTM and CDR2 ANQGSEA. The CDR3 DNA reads TGCAGCTGCGGAGGGTTGGGCACCGGGGAGCTGTTTTTT. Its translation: CSCGGLGTGELFF.

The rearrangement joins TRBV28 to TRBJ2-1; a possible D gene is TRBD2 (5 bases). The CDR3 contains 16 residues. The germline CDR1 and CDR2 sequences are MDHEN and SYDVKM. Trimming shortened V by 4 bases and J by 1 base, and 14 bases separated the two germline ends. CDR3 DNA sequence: TGTGCCAGCAGTTACGAAATCGGGGTTTCCTACAATGAGCAGTTCTTC. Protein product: CASSYEIGVSYNEQFF.

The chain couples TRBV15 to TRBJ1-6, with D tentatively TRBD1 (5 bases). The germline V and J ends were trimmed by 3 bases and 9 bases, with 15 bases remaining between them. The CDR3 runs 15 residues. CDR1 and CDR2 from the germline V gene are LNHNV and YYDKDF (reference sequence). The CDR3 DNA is TGTGCCACCAGCAGTGGGGGGGAAACAAGTTCACCCCTCCACTTT. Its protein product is CATSSGGETSSPLHF. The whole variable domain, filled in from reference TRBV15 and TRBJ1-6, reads DAMVIQNPRYQVTQFGKPVTLSCSQTLNHNVMYWYQQKSSQAPKLLFHYYDKDFNNEADTPDNFQSRRPNTSFCFLDIRSPGLGDTAMYLCATSSGGETSSPLHFGNGTRLTVT.

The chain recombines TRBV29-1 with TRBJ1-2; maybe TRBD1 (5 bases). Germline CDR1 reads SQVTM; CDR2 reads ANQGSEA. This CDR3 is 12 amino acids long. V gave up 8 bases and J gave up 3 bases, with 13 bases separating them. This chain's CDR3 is CSSTGGDYGYTF. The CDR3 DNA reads TGCAGCTCCACGGGGGGGGACTATGGCTACACCTTC.

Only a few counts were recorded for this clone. The CDR3 region has the DNA TGCGCCAGCAGCCAATTGACGGGAGGCACTGAAGCTTTCTTT. It is translated as CASSQLTGGTEAFF. This chain links TRBV4-3 with TRBJ1-1; D is uncertain. Germline lookup yields CDR1 LGHNA and CDR2 YSLEER. Between the trimmed V and J ends, which lost 2 bases and 4 bases, there was a span of 11 bases. The length of the CDR3 is 14 residues.

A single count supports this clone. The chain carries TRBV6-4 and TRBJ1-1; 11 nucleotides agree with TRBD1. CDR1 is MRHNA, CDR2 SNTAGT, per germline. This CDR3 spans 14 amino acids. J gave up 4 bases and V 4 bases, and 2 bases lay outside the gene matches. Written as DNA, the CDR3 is TGTGCCAGCAGTGCCGGGACAGGGGGCACTGAAGCTTTCTTT. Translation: CASSAGTGGTEAFF.

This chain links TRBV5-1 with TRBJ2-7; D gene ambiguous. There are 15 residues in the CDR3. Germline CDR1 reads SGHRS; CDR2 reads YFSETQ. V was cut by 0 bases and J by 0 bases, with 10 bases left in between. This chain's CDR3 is CASSLAGRSSYEQYF. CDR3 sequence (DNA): TGCGCCAGCAGCTTGGCTGGCCGGAGCTCCTACGAGCAGTACTTC. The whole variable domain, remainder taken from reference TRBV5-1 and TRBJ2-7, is KAGVTQTPRYLIKTRGQQVTLSCSPISGHRSVSWYQQTPGQGLQFLFEYFSETQRNKGNFPGRFSGRQFSNSRSEMNVSTLELGDSALYLCASSLAGRSSYEQYFGPGTRLTVT.

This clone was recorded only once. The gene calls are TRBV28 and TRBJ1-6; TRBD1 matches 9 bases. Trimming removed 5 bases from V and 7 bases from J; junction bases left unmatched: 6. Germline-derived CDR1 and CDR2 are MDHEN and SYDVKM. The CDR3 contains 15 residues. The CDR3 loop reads CASSNRGLQNSPLHF. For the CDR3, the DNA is TGTGCCAGCAGTAACAGGGGGCTTCAGAATTCACCCCTCCACTTT.

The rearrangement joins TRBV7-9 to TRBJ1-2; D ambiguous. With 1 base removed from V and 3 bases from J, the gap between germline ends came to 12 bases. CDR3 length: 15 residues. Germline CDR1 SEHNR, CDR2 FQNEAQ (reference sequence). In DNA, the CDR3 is TGTGCCAGCAGCTTAGAAAGGAACAGCCACTATGGCTACACCTTC. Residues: CASSLERNSHYGYTF. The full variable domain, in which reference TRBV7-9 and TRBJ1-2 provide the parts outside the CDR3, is DTGVSQNPRHKITKRGQNVTFRCDPISEHNRLYWYRQTLGQGPEFLTYFQNEAQLEKSRLLSDRFSAERPKGSFSTLEIQRTEQGDSAMYLCASSLERNSHYGYTFGSGTRLTVV.

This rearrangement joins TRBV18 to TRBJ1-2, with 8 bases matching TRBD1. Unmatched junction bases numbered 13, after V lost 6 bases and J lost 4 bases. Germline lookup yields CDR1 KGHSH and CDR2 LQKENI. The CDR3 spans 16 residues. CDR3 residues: CASSQPGQGTPYGYTF. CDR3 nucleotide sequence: TGTGCCAGCTCGCAACCAGGACAGGGAACCCCCTATGGCTACACCTTC.

The CDR3 DNA follows: TGTGCCAGCAGGAGTCCCGGACAAAACACAGATACGCAGTATTTT. It translates to CASRSPGQNTDTQYF. The chain recombines TRBV5-6 with TRBJ2-3; D is possibly TRBD1 (5 bases). This CDR3 has 15 residues. Germline CDR1 is SGHDT and CDR2 is YYEEEE. The V end was cut by 5 bases, the J end by 2 bases, with 15 bases between.

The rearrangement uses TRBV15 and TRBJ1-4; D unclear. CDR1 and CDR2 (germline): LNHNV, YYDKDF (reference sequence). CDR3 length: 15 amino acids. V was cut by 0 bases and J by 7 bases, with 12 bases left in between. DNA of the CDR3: TGTGCCACCAGCAGAGATGCGGGCGGAGGTGAAAAACTGTTTTTT. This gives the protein CATSRDAGGGEKLFF.

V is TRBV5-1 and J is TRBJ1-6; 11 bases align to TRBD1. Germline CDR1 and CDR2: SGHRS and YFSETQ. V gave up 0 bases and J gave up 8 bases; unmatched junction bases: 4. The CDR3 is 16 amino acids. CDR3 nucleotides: TGCGCCAGCAGCTTGGCCGGACAGGGGGCGTATTCACCCCTCCACTTT. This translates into CASSLAGQGAYSPLHF. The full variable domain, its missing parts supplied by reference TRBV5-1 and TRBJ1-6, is KAGVTQTPRYLIKTRGQQVTLSCSPISGHRSVSWYQQTPGQGLQFLFEYFSETQRNKGNFPGRFSGRQFSNSRSEMNVSTLELGDSALYLCASSLAGQGAYSPLHFGNGTRLTVT.

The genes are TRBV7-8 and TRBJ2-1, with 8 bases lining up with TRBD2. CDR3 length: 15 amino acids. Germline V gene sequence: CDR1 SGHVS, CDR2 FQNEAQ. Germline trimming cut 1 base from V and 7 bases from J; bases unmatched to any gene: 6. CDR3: CASSLEGLVLNEQFF. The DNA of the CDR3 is TGTGCCAGCAGCTTAGAGGGACTAGTGCTTAATGAGCAGTTCTTC.